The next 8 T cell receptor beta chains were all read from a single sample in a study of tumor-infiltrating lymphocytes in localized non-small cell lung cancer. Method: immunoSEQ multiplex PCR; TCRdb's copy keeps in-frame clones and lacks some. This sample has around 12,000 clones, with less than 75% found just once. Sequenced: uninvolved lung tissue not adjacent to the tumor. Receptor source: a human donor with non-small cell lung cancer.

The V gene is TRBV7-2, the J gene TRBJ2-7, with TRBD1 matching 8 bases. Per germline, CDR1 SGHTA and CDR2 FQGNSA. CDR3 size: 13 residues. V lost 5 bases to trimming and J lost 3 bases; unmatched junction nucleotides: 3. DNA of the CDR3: TGTGCCAGCAGCCCAGACAGGGGCTACGAGCAGTACTTC. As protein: CASSPDRGYEQYF.

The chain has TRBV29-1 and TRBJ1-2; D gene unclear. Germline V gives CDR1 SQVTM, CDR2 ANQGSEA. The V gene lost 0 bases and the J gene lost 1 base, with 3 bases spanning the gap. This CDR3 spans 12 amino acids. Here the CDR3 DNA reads TGCAGCGTTGAAGATCTTAACTATGGCTACACCTTC. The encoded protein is CSVEDLNYGYTF.

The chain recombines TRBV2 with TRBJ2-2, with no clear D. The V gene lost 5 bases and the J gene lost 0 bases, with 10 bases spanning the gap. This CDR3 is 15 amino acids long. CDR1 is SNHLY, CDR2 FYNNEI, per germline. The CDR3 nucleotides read TGTGCCAGCAGTACGACACACGCGAACACCGGGGAGCTGTTTTTT. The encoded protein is CASSTTHANTGELFF.

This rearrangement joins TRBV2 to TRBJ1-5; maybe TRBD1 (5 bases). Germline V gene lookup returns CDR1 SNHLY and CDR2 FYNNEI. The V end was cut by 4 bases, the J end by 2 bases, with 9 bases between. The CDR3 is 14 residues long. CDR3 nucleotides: TGTGCCAGCAGTGGGCAGGGCGGCAATCAGCCCCAGCATTTT. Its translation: CASSGQGGNQPQHF.

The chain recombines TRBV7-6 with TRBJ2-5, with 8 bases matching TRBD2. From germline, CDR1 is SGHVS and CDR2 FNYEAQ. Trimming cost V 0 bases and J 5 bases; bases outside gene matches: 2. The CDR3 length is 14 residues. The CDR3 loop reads CASSLARGVETQYF. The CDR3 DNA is TGTGCCAGCAGCTTAGCGCGGGGGGTGGAGACCCAGTACTTC.

DNA for the CDR3: TGTGCCAGTAGTAGCGTAAGCTCACCCCTCCACTTT. It yields the protein CASSSVSSPLHF. The rearrangement uses TRBV19 and TRBJ1-6; D gene uncertain. The germline gives CDR1 LNHDA, CDR2 SQIVND (reference sequence). V lost 4 bases, J lost 10 bases, and 8 bases lay in between. CDR3 size: 12 residues.

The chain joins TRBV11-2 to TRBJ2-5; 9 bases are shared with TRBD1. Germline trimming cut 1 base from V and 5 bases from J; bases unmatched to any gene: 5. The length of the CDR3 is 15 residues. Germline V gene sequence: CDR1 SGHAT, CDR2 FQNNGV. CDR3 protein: CASSLGRQGVETQYF. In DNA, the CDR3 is TGTGCCAGCAGCTTAGGGCGACAGGGGGTGGAGACCCAGTACTTC.

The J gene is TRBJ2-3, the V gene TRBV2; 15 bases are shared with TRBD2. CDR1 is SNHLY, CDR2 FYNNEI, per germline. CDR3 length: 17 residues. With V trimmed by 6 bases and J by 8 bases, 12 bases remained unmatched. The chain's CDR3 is CASSPRGLAGGQTTQYF. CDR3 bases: TGTGCCAGCAGCCCCCGGGGACTAGCGGGGGGCCAGACTACGCAGTATTTT. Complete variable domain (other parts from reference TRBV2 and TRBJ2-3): EPEVTQTPSHQVTQMGQEVILRCVPISNHLYFYWYRQILGQKVEFLVSFYNNEISEKSEIFDDQFSVERPDGSNFTLKIRSTKLEDSAMYFCASSPRGLAGGQTTQYFGPGTRLTVL.